The clone carrying this T cell receptor (beta chain) was found a few times. The antigen is not known. This sample is drawn from a study of T cells in localized non-small cell lung cancer. Overall study findings and caveats: Among the top 100 tumor clones, a median about 52 appeared in adjacent lung. Sequencing, confined to only one tumor region, leaves heterogeneity possible.

The assay was immunoSEQ multiplex PCR, and TCRdb's table has in-frame clones only and misses some. The profile shows 50,000 to 75,000 clones, roughly 92% of them singletons. V dropped 2 bases and J dropped 1 base, with 12 bases sitting between them. Germline V gives CDR1 SGHTA, CDR2 FQGTGA. This CDR3 region has 15 residues. This material consisted of peripheral blood, taken before any cancer treatment. This receptor was taken from a man aged 35 to 70 with stage I lung adenocarcinoma. The chain combines TRBV7-3 with TRBJ2-7; D is perhaps TRBD2 (7 bases). CDR3 protein: CASSLAGAGSYEQYF. CDR3 bases: TGTGCCAGCAGCTTAGCGGGGGCAGGTTCCTACGAGCAGTACTTC.